A single sample gave rise to the 15 T cell receptor beta chains below, sequenced in a study of blood T cells in healthy people across ages. The authors ran a second PCR of roughly 6 to 12 cycles using a sample-barcoded 5' primer and a J-beta primer mix. In TCRdb, the 5' RACE reads were re-called with MiXCR into one record per CDR3 protein. Here the sample spans 950,000 to 1,200,000 distinct CDR3 sequences, around two fifths being singletons. Sequencing input: blood. The receptors were sampled from a man aged 18 to 29 in good health.

In this sample, this clonotype turned up many times. The rearrangement joins TRBV25-1 to TRBJ1-2; a possible D gene is TRBD1 (5 bases). The CDR3 sequence is 15 residues long. The ends were cut back, 5 bases at V and 0 bases at J, with 13 bases in the middle. Germline values: CDR1 MGHDK, CDR2 SYGVNS. CDR3 protein: CASSSNQGTNYGYTF. The CDR3 DNA is TGTGCCAGCAGTAGCAATCAGGGAACTAACTATGGCTACACCTTC.

The rearrangement uses TRBV4-1 and TRBJ1-2; the D gene is possibly TRBD1 (6 bases). Germline V gene data show CDR1 as MGHRA and CDR2 as YSYEKL. Trimming took 0 bases from V and 4 from J, leaving 12 bases between them. The length of the CDR3 is 15 residues. The CDR3 here is CASSQDPGGLYGYTF. Here the CDR3 DNA reads TGCGCCAGCAGCCAAGATCCCGGGGGGCTCTATGGCTACACCTTC.

This rearrangement joins TRBV20-1 to TRBJ2-2; D perhaps matches TRBD2 (6 bases). V gave up 2 bases and J gave up 1 base, with 8 bases separating them. The CDR3 extends over 14 amino acids. Germline lookup yields CDR1 DFQATT and CDR2 SNEGSKA (reference sequence). CDR3 nucleotide sequence: TGCAGTGCTAGACTGCGGGGGAACACCGGGGAGCTGTTTTTT. It specifies CSARLRGNTGELFF.

The chain couples TRBV24-1 to TRBJ2-5; D may match TRBD1 or TRBD2 (5 bases each). Trimming pared 2 bases from V and 7 bases from J, leaving 10 bases between. There are 13 residues in the CDR3. Germline values: CDR1 KGHDR, CDR2 SFDVKD. The CDR3 spells CATSDSGTGTQYF. The CDR3 DNA sequence: TGTGCCACCAGTGATTCAGGGACGGGGACCCAGTACTTC.

This clonotype was recorded a few times. The rearrangement uses TRBV15 and TRBJ1-2, with 11 bases fitting TRBD1. After removal of 0 bases from V and 3 bases from J, the junction contained 9 bases not matched to a gene. Germline V gene lookup returns CDR1 LNHNV and CDR2 YYDKDF (reference sequence). The CDR3 runs to 18 residues. CDR3 DNA sequence: TGTGCCACCAGCAGAGATCCTTGGACAGGGGGCGTCGACTATGGCTACACCTTC. The encoded protein is CATSRDPWTGGVDYGYTF.

This clonotype was detected a few times. This chain uses TRBV28 with TRBJ2-2; D possibly corresponds to TRBD2 (6 bases). Per germline, CDR1 MDHEN and CDR2 SYDVKM. CDR3 length: 16 residues. V lost 4 bases and J 3 bases, leaving 15 bases between the germline ends. The chain's CDR3 is CASSSKTSRYTGELFF. The CDR3 region has the DNA TGTGCCAGCAGTTCCAAGACTAGTCGATACACCGGGGAGCTGTTTTTT.

This clonotype has only a few counts. The chain has TRBV28 and TRBJ2-2; 9 bases fit TRBD1. The V gene's germline CDR1 is MDHEN and CDR2 SYDVKM. The CDR3 consists of 16 residues. V was clipped by 6 bases and J by 6 bases; unmatched bases: 11. CDR3 amino acids: CASSPRTGVLAGELFF. The CDR3 coding sequence is TGTGCCAGCAGCCCCCGGACAGGGGTTCTGGCCGGGGAGCTGTTTTTT.

In its sample, this clonotype was seen many times. This chain links TRBV2 with TRBJ1-2; D call uncertain. CDR3 size: 12 residues. The V and J ends lost 4 bases and 1 base respectively, with 4 bases between them. Germline V gene data show CDR1 as SNHLY and CDR2 as FYNNEI. The CDR3, as DNA: TGTGCCAGCAGTGCAGTTAACTATGGCTACACCTTC. It codes for CASSAVNYGYTF.

This chain joins TRBV5-5 and TRBJ1-1; 7 nucleotides agree with TRBD1. Losses at the gene ends were 3 bases for V and 8 bases for J; bases not matched to a gene: 10. The CDR3 extends over 14 amino acids. CDR1 is SGHKS and CDR2 is YYEKEE in the germline V gene (reference sequence). CDR3: CASSSTFGDSEAFF. The CDR3, as DNA: TGTGCCAGCAGCTCCACCTTCGGGGACAGCGAAGCTTTCTTT.

This clonotype has just one count. The chain links TRBV9 to TRBJ2-7; 13 bases align to TRBD2. Germline loops: CDR1 SGDLS, CDR2 YYNGEE. V gave up 3 bases and J gave up 0 bases; unmatched junction bases: 6. The CDR3 loop spans 17 amino acids. CDR3 in amino acids: CASSAGLAGATSYEQYF. The DNA for the CDR3 is TGTGCCAGCAGCGCCGGACTAGCGGGGGCCACCTCCTACGAGCAGTACTTC.

The chain recombines TRBV4-2 with TRBJ2-6; 9 nucleotides agree with TRBD1. This CDR3 contains 20 residues. The V segment lost 1 base and the J segment 1 base; nucleotides outside the gene matches: 11. The germline V gene has CDR1 LGHNA and CDR2 YNFKEQ. As DNA, the CDR3 is TGTGCCAGCAGCCAAGTCTTTTGGACAGGGGTTTTATCTGGGGCCAACGTCCTGACTTTC. This gives the protein CASSQVFWTGVLSGANVLTF.

This rearrangement joins TRBV7-2 to TRBJ2-5; no firm D call. The ends were cut back, 2 bases at V and 5 bases at J, with 6 bases in the middle. This CDR3 has 12 amino acids. The germline gives CDR1 SGHTA, CDR2 FQGNSA. CDR3 in DNA: TGTGCCAGCAGCTTAATTGCTGAGACCCAGTACTTC. Translating it yields CASSLIAETQYF.

This clonotype came up a few times. The V gene is TRBV4-2, the J gene TRBJ1-1; D is possibly TRBD1 (5 bases). Germline V gene lookup returns CDR1 LGHNA and CDR2 YNFKEQ. V was cut by 1 base and J by 0 bases, with 12 bases left in between. This CDR3 spans 16 amino acids. The CDR3 nucleotides read TGTGCCAGCAGCCAAGGCCTACAGGAGATGAACACTGAAGCTTTCTTT. This translates into CASSQGLQEMNTEAFF.

The chain couples TRBV11-2 to TRBJ2-7; tentatively, D is TRBD2 (6 bases). V lost 6 bases to trimming and J lost 2 bases, with 17 bases between them. CDR1 SGHAT and CDR2 FQNNGV come from the germline V gene. This CDR3 has 15 residues. This chain's CDR3 is CASRHTGTLAYEQYF. CDR3 nucleotides: TGTGCCAGCAGACACACCGGGACTCTAGCCTACGAGCAGTACTTC.

This clonotype occurred a few times. The chain carries TRBV6-2 or TRBV6-3 and TRBJ2-1; the D is unclear. V lost 4 bases and J lost 8, with 12 bases in between. CDR1 is MNHEY and CDR2 is SVGEGT in the germline V gene. There are 13 residues in the CDR3. The CDR3 DNA sequence: TGTGCCAGCAGTTCGGGTTTGGATCATGAGCAGTTCTTC. It is translated as CASSSGLDHEQFF.